What follows is one TCR beta chain and its context. Its antigen is unknown. Base qualities were left out, and no much larger clone turns up one base away. Libraries came from the immunoSEQ multiplex PCR assay. For the multiplex PCR, a mixture combining 60 forward primers for TCR Vbeta segments and 13 reverse primers for TCR Jbeta segments was used. The CDR3 region of rearranged TCR beta genes was amplified from genomic DNA with a multiplex PCR assay. On the Illumina HiSeq System, the amplified TCR beta libraries were sequenced as 87-base-pair reads. In the paper's pipeline: A later analysis counted tens of millions of unique TCR beta chains across the 550 to 750 repertoires, and around 9.9 million of these chains were shared by at least two donors. Raw reads were error-corrected and collapsed into unique sequences by a nearest-neighbor algorithm in which closely related sequences were merged to remove PCR and sequencing errors. Alignment of CDR3 sequences to IMGT reference sequences was used to assign V, D and J gene segments. Each retained sequence needed at least a six-nucleotide match to both a V gene segment and a J gene segment. A rearrangement was called productive if the CDR3 had no stop codons and remained in frame with V and J, and every other rearrangement was called non-productive. Following IMGT convention, CDR3 was defined as the stretch from the second conserved V-encoded cysteine up to the conserved J-encoded phenylalanine. Sequences without an unambiguous match to a single V gene segment were excluded from the earlier analysis of over 500 of the donors. An earlier analysis of several hundred of the donors called V segments functional above 56.7% productive rearrangements and segregating when the between-donor standard deviation exceeded 5%. To diagnose cytomegalovirus status from the catalog of TCR beta chain sequences, a statistical classification framework was built. A later analysis assigned V and J genes by comparing TCR nucleotide sequences with IMGT/GENE-DB human TR gene sequences. In a later analysis, CDR3 sequences and most-parsimonious VDJ recombination scenarios were assigned using the TCRdist pipeline. A later analysis defined each TCR beta chain by its CDR3 amino acid sequence plus V-gene family, and excluded reads lacking a unique V-gene family. To address suspected cross-contamination and a sequencing artifact, a later analysis removed 550 to 750 highly shared, low-generation-probability nucleotide sequences. A later analysis calculated a clonal expansion index for each public chain from normalized within-repertoire ranks of inferred template counts. In a later analysis, generation probabilities were computed using a VDJ recombination model fitted to out-of-frame rearrangements, and the results were checked against IGoR. In a later analysis, TCR-TCR, TCR-HLA and TCR-CMV co-occurrence was scored with hypergeometric tests, and a repertoire-size bias correction was applied to TCR pairs. A later analysis estimated false discovery rates by permuting HLA or CMV assignments 20 times. A later analysis grouped co-occurring TCRs with DBSCAN, adding TCRdist sequence similarity when clustering within HLA-allele-positive subsets. Repertoires with fewer than 30,000 or more than 120,000 public chains, plus five repertoires with anomalous nucleotide sharing, were excluded from co-occurrence clustering. TCRdb took this table from immuneACCESS and kept in-frame rearrangements with V and J called. Such tables lack part of the clones; where checked against another copy, unresolved V genes explain under half of the gap, and the rest is unexplained. V and J calls and clone size are those listed in that table; D and trimming were worked out from the DNA. The sample data list about 140,000 clones, and roughly 80% of these were observed just once. Together, the top ten hold approximately 3% of the sample.

The data stem from a study of cytomegalovirus exposure and HLA in healthy donors (dated by TCRdb to 2016 to 2017). In terms of the full investigation: An earlier analysis of roughly 500 of the donors reported about 250 Gb of sequence data and 120 million or so unique TCR beta sequences from some 180 million T cells. Donor age, sex, ethnicity and CMV serostatus were compiled alongside the repertoire data. Among 300 to 500 genotyped donors of the cohort, an average of approximately 240,000 unique TCR beta nucleotide sequences was sequenced per donor, of which about 18% were non-productive. The T cell repertoires of 666 subjects were profiled by immunosequencing and related to cytomegalovirus serostatus. The number of typed donors differed by locus: roughly 620-640 for A, B, C, DRB1 and DQB1; 522 for DQA1; roughly 600 for DPA1; and around 490 for DPB1. Roughly 5 DR-DQ haplotypes were handled as single units for association and clustering, since linkage in the cohort was strong. An early release that covered around 590 HLA-typed donors contained around 300 gigabases of sequencing data and tens of millions of unique TCR sequences. To study patterns of TCR occurrence, a later analysis re-analyzed previously published TCR beta repertoires from 666 donors and added high-resolution HLA genotyping. An earlier analysis of roughly 600 of the donors used high-throughput TCR beta sequencing to judge whether each TCR beta V gene segment behaved as functional or pseudogenic. High-throughput TCR immunosequencing, statistical association of individual TCRs with disease status, and machine learning were combined to predict cytomegalovirus infection status. Every repertoire in the discovery cohort had been generated on one and the same sequencing platform. The later analysis used no new phenotypic data to find candidate immune exposures, relying instead on TCR beta sequences and their occurrence across donors. Genome-wide SNP genotypes for about three fifths of the roughly 670 donors were used in a later genetic analysis, which treated that subset as a discovery cohort. Of the 300 to 500 genotyped donors, 75% to 85% were placed in the genetic ancestry cluster associated with self-reported Caucasian donors. Along with the roughly 700-subject first cohort, a separate validation cohort of over 90 different subjects was used. HLA typing included class I and class II loci at four-digit resolution. The study was designed to test whether signatures of past pathogen exposure could be identified by cataloging public T cell receptors. What the research found in general, with its limitations: The study gave a list of some 150 TCR beta chains associated with cytomegalovirus. In a later analysis, most CMV-associated TCR beta chains were found to appear HLA-restricted, with HLA associations seemingly driven largely by CMV exposure. In this cohort, only TCR beta chains were sequenced, and detectable features were limited by the absence of alpha or paired-chain data. Because some donors lacked HLA typing at each locus, the association tests relied only on the typed subset. Most TCR sequences were seen in very few donors, while some public TCRs were found in many individuals. Compared with the 666-donor mean, donors in an Asian-associated ancestry cluster had fewer N-insertions in productive TCRs, according to a later genetic analysis. In a later analysis, HLA-associated TCR beta chains were found to be more clonally expanded and to have lower generation probabilities than equally common non-associated chains. In a later analysis, the rate of TCR association differed among HLA loci, with DRB1 alleles having the most associated TCRs and HLA-C alleles having the fewest. In both the original and validation cohorts, the classifier was reported to diagnose cytomegalovirus status with high specificity and sensitivity. It was suggested by the authors that the approach could potentially be generalized to other disease states and immunological phenotypes. The only immune exposure information available for the cohort was CMV serostatus. An earlier analysis of approximately 540 of the donors showed that most TCR beta V segments appeared in productive rearrangements either about 87% or about 30% of the time, which broadly matched IMGT annotations. V-gene and J-gene trimming of TCR beta chains was associated with a missense DCLRE1C variant in a later genetic analysis, and the association was replicated in an independent cohort. Sequencing depth was assumed to be roughly uniform across donors in the presence/absence analyses, though that assumption may not hold. Some 15 rarely observed V segments, including chromosome 9 orphons, were excluded from the earlier analysis of several hundred of the donors because counts were too low. A few of the identified cytomegalovirus-associated TCR beta chains were confirmed in vitro to be specific for cytomegalovirus antigens. A later analysis reported that several top co-occurrence clusters appeared linked to parvovirus B19, influenza, CMV and Epstein-Barr virus. Linkage disequilibrium might explain the correlated functional status among segregating V segments, but an unknown experimental factor could not be ruled out. A group of highly shared sequence variants was considered likely to be a technical artifact of the sequencing pipeline. Strong co-occurrence of HLA alleles, especially DR and DQ, made assigning TCR associations to individual alleles difficult. A later analysis associated some 17,000 TCR beta sequences with specific HLA alleles at a false discovery rate of 0.05. A further reported finding was that TCR beta sequences accurately predicted the HLA-A and HLA-B alleles for most subjects in the first cohort.

The cohort was made up of 650 to 700 healthy bone marrow donors. At the time of sampling, every cohort member was nominally healthy, though immune exposures that went unrecorded were likely present. The donor tested CMV seronegative and was one of the 352 seronegative cohort members. A peripheral blood sample was collected from each donor, and TCR beta sequencing was performed on peripheral blood mononuclear cells. The Qiagen DNeasy Blood Extraction Kit was used to extract genomic DNA from the blood cell samples. Sequencing was carried out using PBMCs. The receptor comes from a male donor in good health and CMV-seronegative.

The nucleotide sequence is TGTGCCAGTAGTATAGGAACAAGGAACACCGGGGAGCTGTTTTTT. Protein translation: CASSIGTRNTGELFF. The chain is made from TRBV19 and TRBJ2-2; no D gene is confidently identified. The CDR3 has 15 amino acids, counting the end cysteine and phenylalanine. Only the CDR3 region is kept as DNA, spanning 45 bases read in frame from base 1. Per the germline V gene (reference sequence), LNHDA is the CDR1 and SQIVND is the CDR2. V and J lose 1 base and 1 base, and a span of 7 bases separates them.